This TCR beta chain derives from a study of cytomegalovirus exposure and HLA in healthy donors. Study-wide background: Early released data comprised about 84 million unique TCRs from HLA-typed donors. Of all 400 or so donors who were genotyped, roughly 81% belonged to the Caucasian-associated ancestry cluster.

60 Vbeta and 13 Jbeta primers were used in PCR. TCRdb's table, derived via immunoSEQ multiplex PCR, lists solely in-frame clones and lacks some. The sample includes roughly 190,000 clones, about 77% seen only once; the top ten take approximately 2%. This CDR3 region has 14 residues. The V gene lost 0 bases and the J gene lost 7 bases, with 9 bases spanning the gap. CDR1 is SGHAT, CDR2 FQNNGV, per germline. Material: PBMCs. The genes are TRBV11-2 and TRBJ1-4; no reliable D call. This TCR was recovered from a woman between 25 and 40 years old in good health and CMV-seropositive. The CDR3 region has the DNA TGTGCCAGCAGCTTAGAGGGAGGGATTGAAAAACTGTTTTTT. Translated: CASSLEGGIEKLFF.